This T cell receptor (beta chain) originates from a study of blood T cell repertoires in COVID-19. As for the study in general: Acute-phase and convalescent COVID-19 samples originated in the United States, Italy and Spain. T cells, B-cell-depleted T cells, or PBMCs provided the cDNA or gDNA that served as material.

Per the study methods: Estimation of nucleated cell counts was performed using reference gene primer amplification. TCRdb's table, derived via immunoSEQ multiplex PCR, lists solely in-frame clones and lacks some. D and trimming come from the DNA, and the V and J calls and clone size come from that table. Of approximately 190,000 clones in the sample, around four fifths were seen once. V lost 0 bases and J lost 0, with 8 bases in between. Germline values: CDR1 MNHEY, CDR2 SVGAGI. This CDR3 spans 15 amino acids. Sample: peripheral blood. The chain links TRBV6-5 to TRBJ1-1; D is unclear. This TCR was recovered from a human donor in a cohort sampled during active COVID-19. This CDR3 is CASSYSWELNTEAFF. CDR3 bases: TGTGCCAGCAGTTACTCATGGGAGTTGAACACTGAAGCTTTCTTT.